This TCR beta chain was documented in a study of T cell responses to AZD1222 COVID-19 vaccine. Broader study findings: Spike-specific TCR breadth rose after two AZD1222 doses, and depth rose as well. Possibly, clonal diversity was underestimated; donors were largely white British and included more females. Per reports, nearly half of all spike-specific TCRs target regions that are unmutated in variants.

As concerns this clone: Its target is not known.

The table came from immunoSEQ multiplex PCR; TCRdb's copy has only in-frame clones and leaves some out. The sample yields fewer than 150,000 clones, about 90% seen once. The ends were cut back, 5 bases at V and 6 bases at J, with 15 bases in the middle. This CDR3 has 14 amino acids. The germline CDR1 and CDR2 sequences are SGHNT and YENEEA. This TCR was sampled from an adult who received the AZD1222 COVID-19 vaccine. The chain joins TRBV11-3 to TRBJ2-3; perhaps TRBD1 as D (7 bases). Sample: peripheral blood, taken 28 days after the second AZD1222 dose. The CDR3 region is CASSPRGTADTQYF. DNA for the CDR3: TGTGCCAGCAGCCCGCGCGGGACAGCTGATACGCAGTATTTT.